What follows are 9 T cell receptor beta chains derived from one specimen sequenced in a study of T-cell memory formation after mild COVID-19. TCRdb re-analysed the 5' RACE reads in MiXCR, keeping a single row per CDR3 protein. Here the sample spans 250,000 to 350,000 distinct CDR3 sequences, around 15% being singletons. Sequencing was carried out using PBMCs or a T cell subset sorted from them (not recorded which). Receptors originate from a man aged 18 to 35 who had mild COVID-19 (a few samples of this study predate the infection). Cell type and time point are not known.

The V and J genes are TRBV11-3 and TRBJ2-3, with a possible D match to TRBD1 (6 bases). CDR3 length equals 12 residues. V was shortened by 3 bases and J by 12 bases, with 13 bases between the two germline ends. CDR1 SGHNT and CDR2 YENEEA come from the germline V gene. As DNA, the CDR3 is TGTGCCAGCAGCTTTATACAGGGAAGACAGTATTTT. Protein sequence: CASSFIQGRQYF.

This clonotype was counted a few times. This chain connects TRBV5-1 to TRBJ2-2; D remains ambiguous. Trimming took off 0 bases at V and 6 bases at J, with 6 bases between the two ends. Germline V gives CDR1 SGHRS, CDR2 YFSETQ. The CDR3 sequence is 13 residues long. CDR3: CASSLAVAGELFF. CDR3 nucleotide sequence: TGCGCCAGCAGCTTGGCCGTAGCCGGGGAGCTGTTTTTT.

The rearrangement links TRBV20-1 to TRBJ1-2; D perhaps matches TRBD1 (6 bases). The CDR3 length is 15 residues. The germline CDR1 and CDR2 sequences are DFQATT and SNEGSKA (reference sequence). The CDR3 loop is CIMQGGSTSNYGYTF. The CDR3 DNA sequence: TGCATCATGCAAGGGGGGTCTACTTCTAACTATGGCTACACCTTC.

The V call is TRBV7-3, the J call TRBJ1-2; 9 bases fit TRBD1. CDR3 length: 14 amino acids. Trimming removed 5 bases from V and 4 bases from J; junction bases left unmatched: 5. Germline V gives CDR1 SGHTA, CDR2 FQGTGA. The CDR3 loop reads CASSPRTGAYGYTF. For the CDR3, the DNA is TGTGCCAGCAGCCCTAGGACAGGGGCCTATGGCTACACCTTC.

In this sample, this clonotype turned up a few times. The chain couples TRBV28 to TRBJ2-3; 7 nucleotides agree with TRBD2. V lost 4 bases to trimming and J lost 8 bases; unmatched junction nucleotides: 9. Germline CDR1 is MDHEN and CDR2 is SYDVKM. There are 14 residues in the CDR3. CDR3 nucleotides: TGTGCCAGCAGTTCACCTGGGGGGGGTGGTACGCAGTATTTT. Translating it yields CASSSPGGGGTQYF.

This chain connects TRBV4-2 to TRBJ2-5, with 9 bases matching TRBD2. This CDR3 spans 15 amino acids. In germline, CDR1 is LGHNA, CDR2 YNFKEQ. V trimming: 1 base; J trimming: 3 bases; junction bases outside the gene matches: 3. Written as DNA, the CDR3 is TGTGCCAGCAGCCAAGGGGCTAGCGGGGAAGAGACCCAGTACTTC. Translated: CASSQGASGEETQYF.

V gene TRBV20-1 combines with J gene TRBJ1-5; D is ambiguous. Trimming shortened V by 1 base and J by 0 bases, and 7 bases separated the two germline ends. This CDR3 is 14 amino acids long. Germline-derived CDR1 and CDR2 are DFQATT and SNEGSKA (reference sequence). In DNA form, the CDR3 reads TGCAGTGCTAGAGGGGTTAATAGCAATCAGCCCCAGCATTTT. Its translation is CSARGVNSNQPQHF.

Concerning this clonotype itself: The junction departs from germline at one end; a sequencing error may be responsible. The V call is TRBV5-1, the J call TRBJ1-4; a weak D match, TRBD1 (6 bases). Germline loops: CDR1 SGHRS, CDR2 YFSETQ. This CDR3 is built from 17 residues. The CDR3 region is CASSLTPGQTTIEKLFF. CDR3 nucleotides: TGCGCCAGCAGCTTGACCCCTGGACAGACCACTATTGAAAAACTGTTTTTT.

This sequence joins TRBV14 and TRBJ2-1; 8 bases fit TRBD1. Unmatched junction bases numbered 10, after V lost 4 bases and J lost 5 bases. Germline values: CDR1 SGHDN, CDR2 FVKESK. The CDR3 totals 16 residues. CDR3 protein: CASSPTRTGWNNEQFF. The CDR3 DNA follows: TGTGCCAGCAGCCCAACCAGGACAGGGTGGAACAATGAGCAGTTCTTC.